The 22 T cell receptor beta chains listed next were all sequenced from one sample in a study of blood T cell repertoires in COVID-19. Profiled with immunoSEQ multiplex PCR; TCRdb holds only in-frame clones, not every one. Found here are approximately 210,000 clones, around 83% of them singletons; the top ten hold roughly 2.9%. What was sequenced was peripheral blood. The source is a man in his fifties or sixties with active or convalescent COVID-19.

The rearrangement uses TRBV11-3 and TRBJ2-1; 10 bases fit TRBD2. The V gene end was trimmed by 1 base and the J gene end by 10 bases; junction bases not matched to a gene: 10. Germline assignment: CDR1 SGHNT and CDR2 YENEEA. CDR3 size: 16 residues. This CDR3 reads CASSLASGRVVGEQFF. In DNA, the CDR3 is TGTGCCAGCAGCTTAGCCAGCGGGAGGGTTGTAGGGGAGCAGTTCTTC.

The V and J genes are TRBV4-1 and TRBJ1-2, with TRBD1 identical over 7 bases. The V and J ends lost 3 bases and 3 bases, in that order; junction bases with no gene match: 7. This CDR3 is 15 amino acids long. The germline V gene has CDR1 MGHRA and CDR2 YSYEKL. The CDR3 DNA sequence: TGCGCCAGCAGCCAGGTTCCGGGACAGCACTATGGCTACACCTTC. This sequence encodes CASSQVPGQHYGYTF.

The chain couples TRBV5-1 to TRBJ2-5, with 8 nucleotides matching TRBD1. The J segment lost 3 bases and the V segment lost 4 bases, leaving 8 bases of the junction unmatched. The CDR3 spans 15 residues. From germline, CDR1 is SGHRS and CDR2 YFSETQ. In DNA, the CDR3 is TGCGCCAGCAGCCCGGACGCAGGGGGCGAAGAGACCCAGTACTTC. It codes for CASSPDAGGEETQYF.

The chain carries TRBV4-1 and TRBJ2-1; TRBD2 aligns across 16 bases. The CDR3 extends over 17 amino acids. Germline lookup yields CDR1 MGHRA and CDR2 YSYEKL. The V gene end was trimmed by 0 bases and the J gene end by 6 bases; junction bases not matched to a gene: 2. The CDR3 DNA is TGCGCCAGCAGCCAAGAGGGACTAGCGGGGGGGCTCAATGAGCAGTTCTTC. Its protein is CASSQEGLAGGLNEQFF.

This clone was counted only a few times. This chain uses TRBV2 with TRBJ1-2; TRBD1 matches at 9 bases. Germline CDR1 is SNHLY and CDR2 is FYNNEI. This CDR3 contains 14 residues. V lost 6 bases to trimming and J lost 7 bases; unmatched junction nucleotides: 9. For the CDR3, the DNA is TGTGCCAGCAGGAGGGGACAGGGCGGAGGTGGCTACACCTTC. The encoded protein is CASRRGQGGGGYTF.

This clone was picked up one time. The chain uses TRBV7-8 and TRBJ2-3, with D possibly being TRBD1 (6 bases). In germline, CDR1 is SGHVS, CDR2 FQNEAQ. V gave up 4 bases and J gave up 5 bases, with 16 bases separating them. The CDR3 length is 15 residues. DNA for the CDR3: TGTGCCAGCAGCTCCACTGGGACACAGGGAGATACGCAGTATTTT. This gives the protein CASSSTGTQGDTQYF.

The chain links TRBV5-1 to TRBJ2-7; 7 bases map to TRBD2. J gave up 7 bases and V 0 bases, and 7 bases lay outside the gene matches. CDR3 length: 14 residues. Germline V gene lookup returns CDR1 SGHRS and CDR2 YFSETQ. In DNA, the CDR3 is TGCGCCAGCAGCTTGGGGGGAGGGACGGAGGAGCAGTACTTC. Amino acid sequence: CASSLGGGTEEQYF.

The chain employs TRBV29-1 and TRBJ1-1, with D perhaps matching TRBD1 (6 bases). The germline V gene has CDR1 SQVTM and CDR2 ANQGSEA. The CDR3 contains 12 residues. V dropped 7 bases and J dropped 4 bases, with 13 bases sitting between them. In DNA, the CDR3 is TGCAGCGCCCTAGGGGGAGTCACTGAAGCTTTCTTT. Amino acid sequence: CSALGGVTEAFF.

This chain uses TRBV18 with TRBJ1-5; D is uncertain. This CDR3 contains 14 residues. Germline CDR1 is KGHSH and CDR2 is LQKENI. V lost 3 bases and J 0 bases, leaving 6 bases between the germline ends. The CDR3 DNA follows: TGTGCCAGCTCACCTGCGGCTAGCAATCAGCCCCAGCATTTT. This sequence encodes CASSPAASNQPQHF.

The chain links TRBV6-4 to TRBJ2-1; possible D gene TRBD2, 6 bases. Per the germline V gene, CDR1 is MRHNA and CDR2 is SNTAGT. Trimming left V 5 bases short and J 7 bases short, with 18 bases between. This CDR3 contains 15 residues. In DNA form, the CDR3 reads TGTGCCAGCAGTCCACTGGCGACTAGAAGAAATGAGCAGTTCTTC. It codes for CASSPLATRRNEQFF.

This chain uses TRBV6-5 with TRBJ1-2; D gene ambiguous. Germline V lookup: CDR1 MNHEY, CDR2 SVGAGI. Deletions cut 1 base from V and 3 bases from J, with 12 bases between. The CDR3 covers 15 residues. The CDR3 coding sequence is TGTGCCAGCAGTTACTGGGCCCGGCCGGACTATGGCTACACCTTC. Protein sequence: CASSYWARPDYGYTF.

This clone occurred once. This rearrangement joins TRBV5-5 to TRBJ2-7; 7 bases align to TRBD1. After removal of 0 bases from V and 6 bases from J, the junction contained 3 bases not matched to a gene. The CDR3 is made up of 13 amino acids. Germline V gene data show CDR1 as SGHKS and CDR2 as YYEKEE (reference sequence). The CDR3 reads CASSLGQGLEQYF. The CDR3 DNA sequence: TGTGCCAGCAGCTTGGGACAGGGTCTCGAGCAGTACTTC.

This chain joins TRBV30 and TRBJ2-5, with D possibly being TRBD2 (6 bases). Trimming cost V 1 base and J 3 bases, with 18 bases left between them. The CDR3 runs to 16 residues. The germline CDR1 and CDR2 sequences are GTSNPN and SVGIG (reference sequence). CDR3 protein: CAWSALGVAAKETQYF. The CDR3 region has the DNA TGTGCCTGGAGTGCCCTTGGGGTAGCGGCAAAAGAGACCCAGTACTTC.

The chain joins TRBV18 to TRBJ1-1, with a possible D match to TRBD1 (6 bases). This CDR3 region has 13 residues. V lost 4 bases and J 1 base, leaving 7 bases between the germline ends. Germline assignment: CDR1 KGHSH and CDR2 LQKENI. The CDR3 loop reads CASSLGQNTEAFF. CDR3 in DNA: TGTGCCAGCTCACTGGGACAGAACACTGAAGCTTTCTTT. Full variable domain (remainder filled in from reference TRBV18 and TRBJ1-1): NAGVMQNPRHLVRRRGQEARLRCSPMKGHSHVYWYRQLPEEGLKFMVYLQKENIIDESGMPKERFSAEFPKEGPSILRIQQVVRGDSAAYFCASSLGQNTEAFFGQGTRLTVV.

This sequence joins TRBV7-2 and TRBJ2-2; perhaps TRBD2 as D (6 bases). Per germline, CDR1 SGHTA and CDR2 FQGNSA. CDR3 size: 15 residues. V was pared by 0 bases and J by 3 bases, with 8 bases between. Here the CDR3 DNA reads TGTGCCAGCAGCTTAGCGGGACTCCACACCGGGGAGCTGTTTTTT. It yields the protein CASSLAGLHTGELFF.

V is TRBV9 and J is TRBJ1-4; TRBD1 might be the D (5 bases). The CDR3 runs 14 residues. Germline lookup yields CDR1 SGDLS and CDR2 YYNGEE. V lost 2 bases and J 8 bases, leaving 13 bases between the germline ends. The CDR3 loop is CASSVGGEGEKLFF. In DNA form, the CDR3 reads TGTGCCAGCAGCGTGGGAGGGGAGGGCGAAAAACTGTTTTTT.

The chain couples TRBV7-2 to TRBJ1-1, with D perhaps matching TRBD1 (5 bases). V was pared by 5 bases and J by 1 base, with 11 bases between. CDR3 size: 14 residues. Germline lookup yields CDR1 SGHTA and CDR2 FQGNSA. CDR3 nucleotide sequence: TGTGCCAGCAGCATGACAGTAAGGAACACTGAAGCTTTCTTT. It yields the protein CASSMTVRNTEAFF.

The CDR3: CASSPRGDNYEQYF. The CDR3 coding sequence is TGTGCCAGCAGCCCCCGGGGTGACAACTACGAGCAGTACTTC. The V and J genes are TRBV3-1 (or the pseudogene TRBV3-2) and TRBJ2-7, with a tentative D call TRBD2 (5 bases). Germline V gives CDR1 LGHDT, CDR2 YNNKEL (reference sequence). Trimming left V 4 bases short and J 3 bases short, with 13 bases between. This CDR3 spans 14 amino acids.

V and J are TRBV19 and TRBJ2-3; D is perhaps TRBD2 (5 bases). This CDR3 contains 14 residues. V gave up 3 bases and J gave up 2 bases, with 9 bases separating them. Germline V gene lookup returns CDR1 LNHDA and CDR2 SQIVND (reference sequence). Here the CDR3 reads CASSMGEITDTQYF. The CDR3 nucleotides are TGTGCCAGTAGTATGGGAGAGATCACAGATACGCAGTATTTT. The whole variable domain, remainder taken from reference TRBV19 and TRBJ2-3, is DGGITQSPKYLFRKEGQNVTLSCEQNLNHDAMYWYRQDPGQGLRLIYYSQIVNDFQKGDIAEGYSVSREKKESFPLTVTSAQKNPTAFYLCASSMGEITDTQYFGPGTRLTVL.

This chain's CDR3 is CASSPEEGQVRANVLTF. The CDR3 nucleotides are TGTGCCAGCAGCCCCGAGGAAGGACAGGTGAGGGCCAACGTCCTGACTTTC. The chain joins TRBV3-1 (or the pseudogene TRBV3-2) to TRBJ2-6, with 7 positions matching TRBD1. The CDR3 runs 17 residues. Germline V gives CDR1 LGHDT, CDR2 YNNKEL (reference sequence). The trim removed 4 bases at V and 5 bases at J, leaving 11 bases unmatched.

This clone came up once. This chain uses TRBV30 with TRBJ1-1, with TRBD1 identical over 12 bases. This CDR3 spans 14 amino acids. Trimming removed 8 bases from V and 4 bases from J; junction bases left unmatched: 8. Germline values: CDR1 GTSNPN, CDR2 SVGIG (reference sequence). In nucleotides, the CDR3 is TGTGCCGGGGACAGGGGGCGCTGGGGCACTGAAGCTTTCTTT. It is translated as CAGDRGRWGTEAFF.

This chain connects TRBV25-1 to TRBJ2-1, with 10 bases lining up with TRBD2. J gave up 4 bases and V 8 bases, and 5 bases lay outside the gene matches. Germline V gene data show CDR1 as MGHDK and CDR2 as SYGVNS. This CDR3 spans 14 amino acids. The CDR3 reads CASSTSGKYNEQFF. DNA for the CDR3: TGTGCCAGCTCCACTAGCGGGAAGTACAATGAGCAGTTCTTC. Variable domain in full (rest from reference TRBV25-1 and TRBJ2-1): EADIYQTPRYLVIGTGKKITLECSQTMGHDKMYWYQQDPGMELHLIHYSYGVNSTEKGDLSSESTVSRIRTEHFPLTLESARPSHTSQYLCASSTSGKYNEQFFGPGTRLTVL.